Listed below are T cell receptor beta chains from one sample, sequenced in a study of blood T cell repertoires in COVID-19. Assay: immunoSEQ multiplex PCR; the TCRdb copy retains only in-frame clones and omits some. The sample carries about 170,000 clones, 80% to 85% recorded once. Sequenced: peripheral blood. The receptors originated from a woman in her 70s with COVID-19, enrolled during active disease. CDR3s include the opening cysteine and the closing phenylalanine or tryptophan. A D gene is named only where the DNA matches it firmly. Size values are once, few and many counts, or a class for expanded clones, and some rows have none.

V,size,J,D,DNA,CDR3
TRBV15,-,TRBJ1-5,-,TGTGCCACCAGCATACCATTCGGAGGCCCCCAGCATTTT,CATSIPFGGPQHF
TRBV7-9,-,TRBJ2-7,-,TGTGCCAGCAGCTTAAAAGAGGAGGCCTACTTC,CASSLKEEAYF
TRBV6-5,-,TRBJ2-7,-,TGTGCCAGCAGATCCGACTTGTACGAGCAGTACTTC,CASRSDLYEQYF
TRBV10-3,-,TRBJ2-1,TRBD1,TGTGCCATCAGTGAGAGGACAGGGTATGAGCAGTTCTTC,CAISERTGYEQFF
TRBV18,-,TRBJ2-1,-,TGTGCCAGCTCACCCTTTCGTAGCGCATACAATGAGCAGTTCTTC,CASSPFRSAYNEQFF
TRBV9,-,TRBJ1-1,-,TGTGCCAGCAGCGTCAACAGTTGGACTGAAGCTTTCTTT,CASSVNSWTEAFF
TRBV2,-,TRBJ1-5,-,TGTGCCAGCAGTGCTACAGGGCGGACCCAGCCCCAGCATTTT,CASSATGRTQPQHF
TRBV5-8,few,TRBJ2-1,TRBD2,TGTGCCAGCAGCTGGACTAGGAACGAGCAGTTCTTC,CASSWTRNEQFF
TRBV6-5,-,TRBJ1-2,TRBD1,TGTGCCAGCAATCCGGGACAGGGTAACTATGGCTATACCTTC,CASNPGQGNYGYTF
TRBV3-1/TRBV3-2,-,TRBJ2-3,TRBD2,TGTGCCACTGCTAGCGGGCGACACACAGATACGCAGTATTTT,CATASGRHTDTQYF
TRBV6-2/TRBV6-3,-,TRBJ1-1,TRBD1,TGTGCCAGCAGCCCTCTGATAATAAGGGGGCCGAACACTGAAGCTTTCTTT,CASSPLIIRGPNTEAFF
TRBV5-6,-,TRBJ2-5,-,TGTGCCAGCAGCTTGACAGGGTACCAAGAGACCCAGTACTTC,CASSLTGYQETQYF
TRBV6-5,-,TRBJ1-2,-,TGTGCCAGCAGTTACTCGGGGGGGCGACAAGGCTACACCTTC,CASSYSGGRQGYTF
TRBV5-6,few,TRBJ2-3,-,TGTGCCAGCAGCTACCCCAGTACAGATACGCAGTATTTT,CASSYPSTDTQYF
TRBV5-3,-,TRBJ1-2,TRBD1,TGTGCCAGAAGCTTACTTGGACAGGGAGGCGGCTACACCTTC,CARSLLGQGGGYTF
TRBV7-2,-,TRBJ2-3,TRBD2,TGTGCCAGCAGCTTATCCGGACTAGCTGTCGATACGCAGTATTTT,CASSLSGLAVDTQYF
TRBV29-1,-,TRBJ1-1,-,TGCAGCGTTCTGATTGACTGGAACACTGAAGCTTTCTTT,CSVLIDWNTEAFF
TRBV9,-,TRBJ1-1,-,TGTGCCAGCAGCGTAGAGGACTTCTTGAACACTGAAGCTTTCTTT,CASSVEDFLNTEAFF